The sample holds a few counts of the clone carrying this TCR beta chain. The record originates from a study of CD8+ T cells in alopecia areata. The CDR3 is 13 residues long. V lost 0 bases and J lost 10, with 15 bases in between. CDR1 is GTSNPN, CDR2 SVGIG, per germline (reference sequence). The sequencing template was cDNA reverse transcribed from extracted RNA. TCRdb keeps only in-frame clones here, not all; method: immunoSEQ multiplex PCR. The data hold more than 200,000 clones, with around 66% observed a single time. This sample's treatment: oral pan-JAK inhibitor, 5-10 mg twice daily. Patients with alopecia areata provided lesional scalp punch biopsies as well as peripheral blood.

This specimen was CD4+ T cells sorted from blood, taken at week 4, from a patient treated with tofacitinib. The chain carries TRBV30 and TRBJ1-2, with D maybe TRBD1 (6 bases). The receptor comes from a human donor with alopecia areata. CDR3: CAWSVQDRRTYTF. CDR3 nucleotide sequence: TGTGCCTGGAGTGTACAGGACAGACGTACCTACACCTTC. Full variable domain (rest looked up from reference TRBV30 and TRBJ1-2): SQTIHQWPATLVQPVGSPLSLECTVEGTSNPNLYWYRQAAGRGLQLLFYSVGIGQISSEVPQNLSASRPQDRQFILSSKKLLLSDSGFYLCAWSVQDRRTYTFGSGTRLTVV.